The clone carrying this T cell receptor (beta chain) has only one observation. The data originate from a study of blood T cell repertoires in COVID-19. The wider study: Acute and convalescent COVID-19 samples came from the United States, Italy and Spain.

V was cut by 8 bases and J by 2 bases, with 19 bases left in between. CDR3 length: 15 amino acids. In germline, CDR1 is MNHEY, CDR2 SVGAGI. As processed by the authors: By means of reference gene primer amplification, nucleated cell counts were estimated. This table comes from immunoSEQ multiplex PCR, and its TCRdb copy is limited to in-frame clones, with some not included. V, J and clone size are taken as reported in that table, and D and trimming were inferred from the DNA itself. This table holds about 110,000 clones, around 80% found once. This clonotype originated in a human donor in a cohort sampled during active or convalescent COVID-19. Sequencing used peripheral blood. The chain is built from TRBV6-5 and TRBJ2-7; weak D call: TRBD1 (7 bases). The CDR3 here is CASEEGGTATYEQYF. The DNA of the CDR3 is TGTGCCAGCGAAGAGGGCGGGACAGCTACCTACGAGCAGTACTTC.